The rows below give T cell receptor beta chains drawn from one sample of a study of technical replicates of blood from a few donors. The data were produced by immunoSEQ multiplex PCR, yet TCRdb's version contains in-frame clones alone and is incomplete. Seen here are about 84,000 clones, roughly 97% observed once, and the top ten hold about 0.19%. Sequencing was done on a sample of T cells isolated from PBMCs. The source is a human donor in good health. Each CDR3 is given with its conserved first and last residue. Fields, in order: V gene, clone size, J gene, D gene, CDR3 DNA, CDR3 protein. A D gene is named only where the DNA matches it firmly. Size values are once, few and many counts, or a class for expanded clones, and some rows have none.

V gene: TRBV5-1; clone size: once; J gene: TRBJ1-1; D gene: -; CDR3 DNA: TGCGCCAGCAGCTTGGCGGGCGAGGGTGAAGCTTTCTTT; CDR3 protein: CASSLAGEGEAFF
V gene: TRBV9; clone size: -; J gene: TRBJ2-3; D gene: -; CDR3 DNA: TGTGCCAGCAGCGTAGCCCCGAGGACTTGGGATACGCAGTATTTT; CDR3 protein: CASSVAPRTWDTQYF
V gene: TRBV10-2; clone size: -; J gene: TRBJ1-5; D gene: -; CDR3 DNA: TGCGCCAGCAGGGACAGTCTCAATCAGCCCCAGCATTTT; CDR3 protein: CASRDSLNQPQHF
V gene: TRBV28; clone size: -; J gene: TRBJ2-7; D gene: TRBD2; CDR3 DNA: TGTGCCAGCAGCCCGGGACTATTCTACGAGCAGTACTTC; CDR3 protein: CASSPGLFYEQYF
V gene: TRBV7-2; clone size: few; J gene: TRBJ2-7; D gene: -; CDR3 DNA: TGTGCCAGCAGCTTAGATACCAGCGCCTCCTACGAGCAGTACTTC; CDR3 protein: CASSLDTSASYEQYF
V gene: TRBV7-2; clone size: -; J gene: TRBJ2-3; D gene: TRBD2; CDR3 DNA: TGTGCCAGCAGCTCCTTAGCGGGGCCCACAGATACGCAGTATTTT; CDR3 protein: CASSSLAGPTDTQYF
V gene: TRBV2; clone size: -; J gene: TRBJ2-5; D gene: TRBD2; CDR3 DNA: TGTGCCAGCGGTAGTGGCGGGGGACAAGAGACCCAGTACTTC; CDR3 protein: CASGSGGGQETQYF
V gene: TRBV10-3; clone size: -; J gene: TRBJ1-1; D gene: -; CDR3 DNA: TGTGCCATCAGTGAGTCGGGGCAAGCTTTCTTT; CDR3 protein: CAISESGQAFF
V gene: TRBV15; clone size: -; J gene: TRBJ2-1; D gene: TRBD1; CDR3 DNA: TGTGCCACCAGCAGGGGGACAGGAGTCTACAATGAGCAGTTCTTC; CDR3 protein: CATSRGTGVYNEQFF
V gene: TRBV25-1; clone size: -; J gene: TRBJ2-1; D gene: -; CDR3 DNA: TGTGCCAGCAGTGAACAGGTCAATGAGCAGTTCTTC; CDR3 protein: CASSEQVNEQFF
V gene: TRBV6-1; clone size: -; J gene: TRBJ2-7; D gene: TRBD1; CDR3 DNA: TGTGCCAGCACTCTCACAGGGGAATCCTACGAGCAGTACTTC; CDR3 protein: CASTLTGESYEQYF
V gene: TRBV19; clone size: -; J gene: TRBJ1-4; D gene: -; CDR3 DNA: TGTGCCAGTAGTTCACGGAGCGGGGGCGCAACTAATGAAAAACTGTTTTTT; CDR3 protein: CASSSRSGGATNEKLFF
V gene: TRBV28; clone size: -; J gene: TRBJ2-6; D gene: -; CDR3 DNA: TGTGCCAGCAGTTTACGACAGCGCCGCACTGGGGCCAACGTCCTGACTTTC; CDR3 protein: CASSLRQRRTGANVLTF
V gene: TRBV30; clone size: -; J gene: TRBJ1-6; D gene: -; CDR3 DNA: TGTGCCTGGAGTGCCCTTCAGGGCTTGAATTCACCCCTCCACTTT; CDR3 protein: CAWSALQGLNSPLHF
V gene: TRBV25-1; clone size: -; J gene: TRBJ1-1; D gene: -; CDR3 DNA: TGTGCCAGCAGTGATTGGCCCAACGCTGATGAAGCTTTCTTT; CDR3 protein: CASSDWPNADEAFF
V gene: TRBV27; clone size: once; J gene: TRBJ1-5; D gene: -; CDR3 DNA: TGTGCCAGCAGTTTATTCGCCAGAAATCAGCCCCAGCATTTT; CDR3 protein: CASSLFARNQPQHF
V gene: TRBV28; clone size: -; J gene: TRBJ2-5; D gene: -; CDR3 DNA: TGTGCCAGCACCTTGAAGGGGGAGACCCAGTACTTC; CDR3 protein: CASTLKGETQYF